This TCR beta chain is from a study of shared clonotypes between healthy human individuals. Per the germline V gene, CDR1 is KGHSH and CDR2 is LQKENI. Between the trimmed V and J ends, which lost 5 bases and 6 bases, there was a span of 20 bases. CDR3 length: 16 residues. Tens of thousands of T cell genomes (around 200 ng DNA) went into each sorted-subset replicate. Method: immunoSEQ multiplex PCR; TCRdb's copy keeps in-frame clones and lacks some. The repertoire holds 2 million to 2.5 million clones, 90% to 95% seen once, with 0.36% in the top ten. Specimen: naive CD4+ T cells from PBMCs. Indicated subset: CD45RA+ positively selected. The receptor was derived from a young man in good health. Some clones in this sample may be carry-over from other donors' samples. V usage is TRBV18 and J usage is TRBJ2-1, with D perhaps given as TRBD1 or TRBD2 (6 bases each). The CDR3 sequence is CASSFRTASGVNEQFF. CDR3 DNA: TGTGCCAGCTCATTTCGGACAGCCTCGGGGGTCAATGAGCAGTTCTTC.